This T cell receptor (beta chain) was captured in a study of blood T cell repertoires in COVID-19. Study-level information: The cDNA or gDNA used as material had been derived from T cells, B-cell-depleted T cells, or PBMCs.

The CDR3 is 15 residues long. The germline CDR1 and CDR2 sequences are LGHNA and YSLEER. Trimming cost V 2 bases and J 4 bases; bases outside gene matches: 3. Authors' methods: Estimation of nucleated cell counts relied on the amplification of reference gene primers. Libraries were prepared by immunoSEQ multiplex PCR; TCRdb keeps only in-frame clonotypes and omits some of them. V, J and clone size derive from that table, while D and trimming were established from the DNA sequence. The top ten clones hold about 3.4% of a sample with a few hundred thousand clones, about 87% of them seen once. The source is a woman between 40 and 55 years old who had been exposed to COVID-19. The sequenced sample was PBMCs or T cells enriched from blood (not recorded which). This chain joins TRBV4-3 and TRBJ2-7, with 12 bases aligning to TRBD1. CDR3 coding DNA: TGCGCCAGCAGCCAACCGGGACAGGGGGCATACGAGCAGTACTTC. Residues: CASSQPGQGAYEQYF.